Following are 31 T cell receptor beta chains from one sample sequenced in a study of blood T cell repertoires in COVID-19. Repertoires were generated with immunoSEQ multiplex PCR, while TCRdb's copy carries only in-frame clones and drops some. Here the sample spans 150,000 to 200,000 clones, less than 90% being singletons. The sequencing sample was made of peripheral blood. The receptors derive from a man aged 65 to 79 with active or convalescent COVID-19.

This chain uses TRBV7-8 with TRBJ2-7; tentative D call: TRBD1 (6 bases). V gave up 5 bases and J gave up 4 bases, with 15 bases separating them. Germline V gene sequence: CDR1 SGHVS, CDR2 FQNEAQ. This CDR3 comprises 14 residues. The CDR3 DNA reads TGTGCCAGCAGCCCCCGGGACAACAGATACGAGCAGTACTTC. Translated: CASSPRDNRYEQYF.

The chain combines TRBV18 with TRBJ2-5; 7 bases are a match to TRBD2. Germline V gene data show CDR1 as KGHSH and CDR2 as LQKENI. The CDR3 covers 17 residues. Unmatched junction bases numbered 12, after V lost 3 bases and J lost 2 bases. CDR3 loop: CASSPLSGPAGQETQYF. DNA for the CDR3: TGTGCCAGCTCACCCCTAAGCGGCCCAGCGGGGCAAGAGACCCAGTACTTC.

The chain has TRBV6-4 and TRBJ1-5; possible D gene TRBD1, 5 bases. The CDR3 totals 13 residues. The V gene lost 8 bases and the J gene lost 6 bases, with 14 bases spanning the gap. Germline CDR1 MRHNA, CDR2 SNTAGT. CDR3 DNA: TGTGCCAGCGGCAGGGAGGCGGGTCAGCCCCAGCATTTT. Translating it yields CASGREAGQPQHF.

This sequence joins TRBV9 and TRBJ2-3; 8 bases line up with TRBD2. This CDR3 region has 15 residues. With V trimmed by 0 bases and J by 4 bases, 4 bases remained unmatched. CDR1 and CDR2 (germline): SGDLS, YYNGEE. In DNA form, the CDR3 reads TGTGCCAGCAGCGTAGGAGGACTAGCCGCAGATACGCAGTATTTT. It translates to CASSVGGLAADTQYF.

Only one count was recorded for this clone. The chain couples TRBV12-3 or TRBV12-4 to TRBJ1-1, with unresolved D. The CDR3 totals 13 residues. Between the trimmed V and J ends, which lost 6 bases and 6 bases, there was a span of 14 bases. CDR3 region: CASSPREPPEAFF. The CDR3 DNA follows: TGTGCCAGCAGCCCCCGGGAGCCGCCTGAAGCTTTCTTT.

The chain employs TRBV28 and TRBJ2-7; D gene unclear. CDR3 length equals 14 residues. V lost 2 bases to trimming and J lost 0 bases, with 8 bases between them. Germline assignment: CDR1 MDHEN and CDR2 SYDVKM. DNA of the CDR3: TGTGCCAGCAGTTTAGGAAGGAGCTCCTACGAGCAGTACTTC. It yields the protein CASSLGRSSYEQYF.

The chain carries TRBV5-1 and TRBJ2-2; 8 bases map to TRBD1. The J segment lost 5 bases and the V segment lost 4 bases, leaving 7 bases of the junction unmatched. The CDR3 totals 15 residues. The germline V gene has CDR1 SGHRS and CDR2 YFSETQ. The CDR3 is CASSVPRGQTGELFF. DNA for the CDR3: TGCGCCAGCAGCGTACCCAGGGGGCAAACCGGGGAGCTGTTTTTT.

This clone has a handful of counts. This rearrangement joins TRBV5-6 to TRBJ1-6; no reliable D call. The germline gives CDR1 SGHDT, CDR2 YYEEEE. Trimming removed 4 bases from V and 9 bases from J, with 23 bases in between. The CDR3 totals 17 residues. The CDR3 region has the DNA TGTGCCAGCAGCAAGCAAGACGGACCTCTAGGGAGTTCACCCCTCCACTTT. Protein: CASSKQDGPLGSSPLHF. The complete variable domain, with remaining parts taken from reference TRBV5-6 and TRBJ1-6, reads DAGVTQSPTHLIKTRGQQVTLRCSPKSGHDTVSWYQQALGQGPQFIFQYYEEEERQRGNFPDRFSGHQFPNYSSELNVNALLLGDSALYLCASSKQDGPLGSSPLHFGNGTRLTVT.

The chain uses TRBV6-6 and TRBJ1-4; D remains ambiguous. Per the germline V gene, CDR1 is MNHNY and CDR2 is SVGAGI (reference sequence). This CDR3 comprises 13 residues. Between the trimmed V and J ends, which lost 6 bases and 6 bases, there was a span of 11 bases. The CDR3 nucleotides are TGTGCCAGCAGCCGGGAGAATGATGAAAAACTGTTTTTT. Its protein product is CASSRENDEKLFF.

The V call is TRBV5-5, the J call TRBJ1-5, with 8 bases lining up with TRBD1. The CDR3 covers 14 residues. After removal of 6 bases from V and 4 bases from J, the junction contained 6 bases not matched to a gene. In germline, CDR1 is SGHKS, CDR2 YYEKEE (reference sequence). Written as DNA, the CDR3 is TGTGCCAGCACCGCGACAGGGGAAAATCAGCCCCAGCATTTT. Translated, it gives CASTATGENQPQHF.

J is TRBJ2-2 and V is TRBV15, with D maybe TRBD2 (6 bases). V shed 5 bases and J shed 3 bases, with 13 bases lying between them. The CDR3 has 15 amino acids. From germline, CDR1 is LNHNV and CDR2 YYDKDF (reference sequence). For the CDR3, the DNA is TGTGCCACCAGCGCCCGGGACTTCGACACCGGGGAGCTGTTTTTT. This gives the protein CATSARDFDTGELFF. The full variable domain, completed using reference TRBV15 and TRBJ2-2, is DAMVIQNPRYQVTQFGKPVTLSCSQTLNHNVMYWYQQKSSQAPKLLFHYYDKDFNNEADTPDNFQSRRPNTSFCFLDIRSPGLGDTAMYLCATSARDFDTGELFFGEGSRLTVL.

Here the CDR3 DNA reads TGTGCCAGTAGTATAAGTACGGGAACAGTCCAAGAGACCCAGTACTTC. Residues: CASSISTGTVQETQYF. The chain recombines TRBV19 with TRBJ2-5; weak D call: TRBD2 (5 bases). V was trimmed by 2 bases and J by 1 base, leaving 14 bases between them. Germline V gene sequence: CDR1 LNHDA, CDR2 SQIVND (reference sequence). CDR3 length: 16 amino acids.

The chain recombines TRBV5-6 with TRBJ1-2; D is unresolved. The V gene's germline CDR1 is SGHDT and CDR2 YYEEEE. This CDR3 has 14 residues. V shed 3 bases and J shed 0 bases, with 9 bases lying between them. CDR3: CASSSGLSNYGYTF. CDR3 DNA: TGTGCCAGCAGCTCAGGACTGTCTAACTATGGCTACACCTTC.

The chain has TRBV15 and TRBJ2-7; D might be TRBD1 (6 bases). This CDR3 region has 17 residues. Germline assignment: CDR1 LNHNV and CDR2 YYDKDF (reference sequence). V was clipped by 0 bases and J by 4 bases, with 19 bases between them. CDR3 region: CATSRELPQQGSYEQYF. The CDR3 bases are TGTGCCACCAGCAGAGAGCTCCCTCAGCAGGGGTCTTACGAGCAGTACTTC.

This clone was counted at least ten times. The chain combines TRBV20-1 with TRBJ2-7; TRBD2 aligns across 14 bases. This CDR3 is built from 15 residues. Germline V gene data show CDR1 as DFQATT and CDR2 as SNEGSKA (reference sequence). The junction had 7 bases not matched to a gene; V was cut back by 3 bases and J by 6 bases. Here the CDR3 DNA reads TGCAGTGCTAGTCCGGGACTAGCGGGAGTCGGCGAGCAGTACTTC. This translates into CSASPGLAGVGEQYF.

The chain is built from TRBV5-6 and TRBJ2-5; maybe TRBD2 (5 bases). Trimming took 1 base from V and 4 from J, leaving 11 bases between them. The CDR3 loop spans 14 amino acids. Germline-derived CDR1 and CDR2 are SGHDT and YYEEEE. The CDR3 reads CASSLSLEGETQYF. In nucleotides, the CDR3 is TGTGCCAGCAGCTTGAGCCTAGAGGGAGAGACCCAGTACTTC.

The chain recombines TRBV15 with TRBJ1-5; the D gene is possibly TRBD1 (6 bases). Trimming stripped 3 bases from V and 9 bases from J, with 12 bases between. Germline V gene lookup returns CDR1 LNHNV and CDR2 YYDKDF (reference sequence). CDR3 length: 13 residues. CDR3 bases: TGTGCCACCAGCAGCCTAGGGGGTTGGCCCCAGCATTTT. Translation gives CATSSLGGWPQHF.

This clone was seen only a few times. The J gene is TRBJ1-6, the V gene TRBV27; 7 bases are a match to TRBD1. V trimming: 3 bases; J trimming: 9 bases; junction bases outside the gene matches: 5. The CDR3 has 14 amino acids. Germline assignment: CDR1 MNHEY and CDR2 SMNVEV (reference sequence). The chain's CDR3 is CASSFERGLSPLHF. The DNA of the CDR3 is TGTGCCAGCAGTTTCGAGAGGGGGCTTTCACCCCTCCACTTT.

The chain employs TRBV10-1 and TRBJ2-1; 8 bases fit TRBD1. This CDR3 is 14 amino acids long. The V and J ends lost 6 bases and 4 bases, in that order; junction bases with no gene match: 5. CDR1 and CDR2 from the germline V gene are WNHNN and SYGVQD (reference sequence). The CDR3 nucleotides are TGCGCCAGCAGCCCGACAGGGGTATACAATGAGCAGTTCTTC. Translating gives CASSPTGVYNEQFF.

This clone was observed a handful of times. This chain joins TRBV4-3 and TRBJ1-2; D perhaps matches TRBD1 (5 bases). CDR1 is LGHNA and CDR2 is YSLEER in the germline V gene. The CDR3 is 16 residues long. The V and J ends lost 0 bases and 4 bases respectively, with 15 bases between them. CDR3 DNA: TGCGCCAGCAGCCAAGAAGTACAGGCCCTAACCTATGGCTACACCTTC. Its protein product is CASSQEVQALTYGYTF.

The V call is TRBV6-5, the J call TRBJ1-2; TRBD1 matches at 9 bases. The ends lost 6 bases at V and 7 bases at J; junction bases unmatched: 6. CDR3 length equals 13 residues. From germline, CDR1 is MNHEY and CDR2 SVGAGI. For the CDR3, the DNA is TGTGCCAGCAGCAGCACAGGGGGCTCTGGCTACACCTTC. Protein sequence: CASSSTGGSGYTF.

The chain joins TRBV10-3 to TRBJ2-1; D is possibly TRBD2 (6 bases). The length of the CDR3 is 16 residues. The V gene lost 6 bases and the J gene lost 0 bases, with 15 bases spanning the gap. Per the germline V gene, CDR1 is ENHRY and CDR2 is SYGVKD. In DNA, the CDR3 is TGTGCCATCAGAACCGGGACTTCAAGCTCCTACAATGAGCAGTTCTTC. It encodes CAIRTGTSSSYNEQFF.

In the case of this clone: Other nucleotide sequences from this sample produce the same CDR3. V usage is TRBV28 and J usage is TRBJ2-7; D is uncertain. This CDR3 is 11 amino acids long. Germline CDR1 is MDHEN and CDR2 is SYDVKM. With 2 bases removed from V and 3 bases from J, the gap between germline ends came to 2 bases. The CDR3 sequence: CASSLRYEQYF. The DNA for the CDR3 is TGTGCCAGCAGTTTACGCTACGAGCAGTACTTC.

The chain carries TRBV6-5 and TRBJ2-5; 13 bases are shared with TRBD2. This CDR3 is 15 amino acids long. Germline CDR1 is MNHEY and CDR2 is SVGAGI. Germline trimming cut 5 bases from V and 5 bases from J; bases unmatched to any gene: 5. CDR3 residues: CASSNGLAGVETQYF. The CDR3 DNA reads TGTGCCAGCAGTAACGGACTAGCGGGGGTGGAGACCCAGTACTTC.

This clone was counted a single time. The rearrangement joins TRBV10-3 to TRBJ2-1, with TRBD1 matching 10 bases. This CDR3 has 15 residues. V dropped 4 bases and J dropped 7; count of bases not matched to a gene: 7. Germline lookup yields CDR1 ENHRY and CDR2 SYGVKD. DNA of the CDR3: TGTGCCATCAGTGGCACCGGGACAGGGGCTAATGAGCAGTTCTTC. Translating gives CAISGTGTGANEQFF.

The chain couples TRBV28 to TRBJ2-1, with D perhaps TRBD2 (5 bases). In germline, CDR1 is MDHEN, CDR2 SYDVKM. The CDR3 contains 15 residues. V was clipped by 7 bases and J by 7 bases, with 20 bases between them. CDR3 protein: CASTHTGPTGNEQFF. The DNA for the CDR3 is TGTGCCAGCACTCACACCGGCCCGACGGGAAATGAGCAGTTCTTC.

This clone was seen a handful of times. V gene TRBV28 combines with J gene TRBJ2-6; D gene uncertain. Trimming pared 2 bases from V and 0 bases from J, leaving 8 bases between. CDR3 length: 16 amino acids. Germline lookup yields CDR1 MDHEN and CDR2 SYDVKM. As DNA, the CDR3 is TGTGCCAGCAGTTTAGTCCCCAACTCTGGGGCCAACGTCCTGACTTTC. Translating it yields CASSLVPNSGANVLTF.

CDR3 sequence reads: CASSPLFGQPANYGYTF. The CDR3 region has the DNA TGTGCCAGTAGCCCCCTTTTCGGACAGCCTGCTAACTATGGCTACACCTTC. The chain has TRBV19 and TRBJ1-2, with D perhaps matching TRBD1 (6 bases). This CDR3 spans 17 amino acids. The V end lost 6 bases, the J end lost 0 bases, and 20 bases lay between the germline ends. Germline loops: CDR1 LNHDA, CDR2 SQIVND (reference sequence).

The rearrangement joins TRBV7-9 to TRBJ2-5; D gene ambiguous. Germline CDR1 is SEHNR and CDR2 is FQNEAQ (reference sequence). The CDR3 contains 14 residues. V lost 8 bases and J 6 bases, leaving 19 bases between the germline ends. For the CDR3, the DNA is TGTGCCAGCGACCGGGTTGGAGTTGGAAAGACCCAGTACTTC. Translation gives CASDRVGVGKTQYF.

J is TRBJ2-7 and V is TRBV5-1, with D maybe TRBD2 (5 bases). In germline, CDR1 is SGHRS, CDR2 YFSETQ. The CDR3 spans 13 residues. Trimming took 4 bases from V and 3 from J, leaving 11 bases between them. In DNA, the CDR3 is TGCGCCAGCAGCACGCAAGGGAGCTACGAGCAGTACTTC. It specifies CASSTQGSYEQYF.

This chain joins TRBV2 and TRBJ1-2; 11 bases map to TRBD1. The germline V gene encodes CDR1 SNHLY and CDR2 FYNNEI. The CDR3 sequence is 13 residues long. V lost 10 bases to trimming and J lost 5 bases; unmatched junction nucleotides: 6. The CDR3 protein is CAIGQGANYGYTF. CDR3 DNA sequence: TGTGCCATCGGACAGGGGGCAAATTATGGCTACACCTTC.